A selection of T cell receptor beta chains follows, all from one sample in a study of T-cell reconstitution after alpha-beta-depleted transplantation in children. One entry per CDR3 protein results from TCRdb running MiXCR on the PCR reads. The sample holds 200,000 to 250,000 distinct CDR3 sequences, 11% seen once. The sample in question was PBMCs, obtained before TCRalphabeta/CD19-depleted stem cell transplant. All receptors come from a child less than two years old with acute myeloid leukemia, due to receive a stem cell transplant. The CDR3 runs from the conserved cysteine through the conserved F or W. A D gene is named only where the DNA matches it firmly. Not every row has a clone size; where given, it reads once, few, many or a size class.

D gene,clone size,V gene,CDR3 length,J gene,CDR3 protein,CDR3 DNA
.,many,TRBV5-1,14,TRBJ1-1,CATQPGIEDTEAFF,TGCGCCACCCAACCGGGTATAGAGGACACTGAAGCTTTCTTT
.,many,TRBV11-3,15,TRBJ2-7,CASSLGRLGTHEQYF,TGTGCCAGCAGCTTAGGGCGACTGGGAACCCACGAGCAGTACTTC
.,many,TRBV12-3/TRBV12-4,16,TRBJ1-1,CASRTHSPPMNTEAFF,TGTGCCAGCAGGACCCATAGTCCACCCATGAACACTGAAGCTTTCTTT
.,many,TRBV7-2,13,TRBJ2-1,CASSFFGRIEQFF,TGTGCCAGCAGCTTTTTCGGGCGGATTGAGCAGTTCTTC
TRBD1,many,TRBV29-1,14,TRBJ2-7,CSVYRQGRLDEQYF,TGCAGCGTATATAGACAGGGGCGGTTGGACGAGCAGTACTTC
TRBD2,many,TRBV7-2,15,TRBJ2-7,CASSLTRTRSYEQYF,TGTGCCAGCAGCTTAACACGGACTAGGTCCTACGAGCAGTACTTC
TRBD2,many,TRBV29-1,13,TRBJ2-7,CSVVGGSSYEQYF,TGCAGCGTCGTCGGCGGGAGCTCCTACGAGCAGTACTTC
TRBD1,many,TRBV27,14,TRBJ2-2,CASSFRQGAGELFF,TGTGCCAGCAGTTTCCGACAGGGGGCCGGGGAGCTGTTTTTT
.,many,TRBV15,16,TRBJ1-3,CATSRSYGGAGNTIYF,TGTGCCACCAGCCGATCTTACGGGGGTGCTGGAAACACCATATATTTT
.,many,TRBV11-2,13,TRBJ1-2,CASSSRTFYGYTF,TGTGCCAGCAGCTCCCGGACCTTTTATGGCTACACCTTC
.,many,TRBV12-3/TRBV12-4,15,TRBJ2-1,CASSLSVAAGNEQFF,TGTGCCAGCAGTTTATCGGTTGCTGCGGGCAATGAGCAGTTCTTC
.,many,TRBV15,15,TRBJ1-1,CATSRDPGTQTEAFF,TGTGCCACCAGCAGAGATCCAGGGACTCAAACTGAAGCTTTCTTT
TRBD1,many,TRBV29-1,12,TRBJ2-5,CSGRTGQETQYF,TGCAGCGGACGGACAGGGCAAGAGACCCAGTACTTC
.,many,TRBV6-5,12,TRBJ2-6,CASMGGANVLTF,TGTGCCAGCATGGGCGGGGCCAACGTCCTGACTTTC
.,many,TRBV5-5,13,TRBJ2-1,CASSLGRNNEQFF,TGTGCCAGCAGCTTGGGCCGCAACAATGAGCAGTTCTTC
.,.,TRBV29-1,13,TRBJ1-2,CSVRGGVNYGYTF,TGCAGCGTCCGAGGGGGGGTGAACTATGGCTACACCTTC
.,.,TRBV11-3,16,TRBJ1-6,CASSLRSDSQTSPLHF,TGTGCCAGCAGCTTAAGAAGTGACAGTCAGACTTCACCCCTCCACTTT
TRBD2,many,TRBV4-1,16,TRBJ2-1,CASSQEERGSYNEQFF,TGCGCCAGCAGCCAAGAGGAGCGGGGAAGCTACAATGAGCAGTTCTTC
.,many,TRBV4-1,12,TRBJ2-3,CASSQGAGTQYF,TGCGCCAGCAGCCAAGGGGCGGGTACGCAGTATTTT
.,many,TRBV5-1,13,TRBJ2-5,CASSIGRQETQYF,TGCGCCAGCAGCATTGGGCGCCAAGAGACCCAGTACTTC
TRBD2,many,TRBV20-1,16,TRBJ2-1,CSASPGGAGNYNEQFF,TGCAGTGCTAGCCCCGGGGGAGCGGGAAACTACAATGAGCAGTTCTTC
TRBD2,many,TRBV5-1,14,TRBJ2-3,CASSIGLVSDTQYF,TGCGCCAGCAGCATCGGACTAGTATCTGATACGCAGTATTTT
.,few,TRBV5-1,15,TRBJ1-2,CASSLELEGNYGYTF,TGCGCCAGCAGCTTGGAATTGGAGGGTAACTATGGCTACACCTTC
.,many,TRBV2,14,TRBJ2-7,CASSVQGGSYEQYF,TGTGCCAGCAGTGTGCAGGGGGGCTCCTACGAGCAGTACTTC
.,many,TRBV18,12,TRBJ1-1,CASSLSGTEAFF,TGTGCCAGCTCACTATCAGGCACTGAAGCTTTCTTT
.,many,TRBV12-3/TRBV12-4,14,TRBJ1-1,CASAQGILNTEAFF,TGTGCCAGCGCCCAGGGGATTTTGAACACTGAAGCTTTCTTT
.,.,TRBV18,15,TRBJ2-1,CASSPQGPPTNEQFF,TGTGCCAGCTCACCACAGGGGCCACCGACGAATGAGCAGTTCTTC
.,once,TRBV7-9,15,TRBJ2-2,CASSLDSPNIGELFF,TGTGCCAGCAGCCTGGACAGTCCGAACATCGGGGAGCTGTTTTTT
TRBD2,many,TRBV5-1,16,TRBJ2-7,CASSWGLAGKGYEQYF,TGCGCCAGCAGCTGGGGACTAGCGGGAAAGGGGTACGAGCAGTACTTC
TRBD2,many,TRBV3-1,16,TRBJ2-1,CASSQDIAGVWNEQFF,TGTGCCAGCAGCCAAGATATAGCGGGGGTGTGGAATGAGCAGTTCTTC
TRBD1,many,TRBV12-3/TRBV12-4,14,TRBJ1-3,CASSPQGAGNTIYF,TGTGCCAGCAGCCCACAGGGGGCTGGAAACACCATATATTTT
.,many,TRBV11-2,14,TRBJ2-5,CASSQRRSQETQYF,TGTGCCAGCAGCCAAAGACGAAGCCAAGAGACCCAGTACTTC
.,many,TRBV29-1,15,TRBJ2-1,CSVEGGQTSYNEQFF,TGCAGCGTTGAGGGAGGACAGACCTCCTACAATGAGCAGTTCTTC
TRBD2,few,TRBV28,14,TRBJ2-1,CASSSSGVKDEQFF,TGTGCCAGCAGTTCGAGCGGGGTCAAGGATGAGCAGTTCTTC
.,many,TRBV4-2,14,TRBJ1-4,CASSHLPGQDKLFF,TGTGCCAGCAGCCATCTTCCGGGACAAGATAAACTGTTTTTT
.,many,TRBV20-1,14,TRBJ1-2,CSATTGVGGVGYTF,TGCAGTGCCACGACGGGCGTGGGCGGGGTCGGCTACACCTTC
TRBD2,many,TRBV7-9,14,TRBJ2-1,CASSFILAGGLEFF,TGTGCCAGCAGCTTTATCCTAGCGGGAGGGCTAGAGTTCTTC
.,.,TRBV29-1,13,TRBJ1-1,CSVDGGANTEAFF,TGCAGCGTTGATGGTGGAGCGAACACTGAAGCTTTCTTT
.,many,TRBV6-2/TRBV6-3,15,TRBJ1-2,CASSYLPDSIYGYTF,TGTGCCAGCAGTTATCTCCCGGACAGCATCTATGGCTACACCTTC
.,many,TRBV30,12,TRBJ1-1,CAWSVLNSEAFF,TGTGCCTGGAGTGTACTGAACAGTGAAGCTTTCTTT
.,many,TRBV5-1,14,TRBJ1-1,CASSLKQGNTEAFF,TGCGCCAGCAGCTTGAAACAGGGGAACACTGAAGCTTTCTTT
TRBD2,many,TRBV29-1,16,TRBJ2-1,CSVPPRTSGRGNEQFF,TGCAGCGTTCCCCCCCGGACTAGCGGGAGAGGGAATGAGCAGTTCTTC
TRBD1,many,TRBV13,15,TRBJ2-1,CASSSSNRGANEQFF,TGTGCCAGCAGCTCTTCGAACAGGGGAGCGAATGAGCAGTTCTTC
.,many,TRBV2,11,TRBJ1-2,CASTEGYGYTF,TGTGCCAGCACGGAGGGCTATGGCTACACCTTC
TRBD1,.,TRBV20-1,11,TRBJ1-2,CSGQGSVFCTF,TGCAGTGGACAGGGTTCGGTTTTCTGCACCTTC
.,many,TRBV12-3/TRBV12-4,14,TRBJ1-5,CASSFRQADQPQHF,TGTGCCAGCAGTTTCCGACAGGCCGATCAGCCCCAGCATTTT
TRBD1,many,TRBV11-3,14,TRBJ2-3,CASSGDRTTDTQYF,TGTGCCAGCAGCGGGGACAGAACCACAGATACGCAGTATTTT
.,many,TRBV12-3/TRBV12-4,13,TRBJ2-3,CASSFLGTDTQYF,TGTGCCAGCAGTTTTCTGGGCACAGATACGCAGTATTTT
TRBD2,few,TRBV30,15,TRBJ2-3,CAWSAGRAGTDTQYF,TGTGCCTGGAGTGCCGGGAGGGCCGGCACAGATACGCAGTATTTT
.,.,TRBV7-9,17,TRBJ2-1,CASSLALRGHSYNEQFF,TGTGCCAGCAGCTTAGCCTTGCGGGGACACTCCTACAATGAGCAGTTCTTC